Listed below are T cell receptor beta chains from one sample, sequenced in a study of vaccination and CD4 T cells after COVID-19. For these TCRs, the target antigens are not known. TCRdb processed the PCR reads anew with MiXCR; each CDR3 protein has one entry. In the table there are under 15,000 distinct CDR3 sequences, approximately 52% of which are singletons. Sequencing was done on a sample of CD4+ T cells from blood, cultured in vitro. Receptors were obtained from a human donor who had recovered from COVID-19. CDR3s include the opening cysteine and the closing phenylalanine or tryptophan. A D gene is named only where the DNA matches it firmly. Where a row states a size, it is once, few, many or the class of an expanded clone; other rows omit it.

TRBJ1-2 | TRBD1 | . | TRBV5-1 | TGCGCCAGCAGCCTAGGACAGGGACGGTATGGCTACACCTTC | CASSLGQGRYGYTF
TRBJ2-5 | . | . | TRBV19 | TGTGCCAGTACCAACACGGGACATACACAAGAGACCCAGTACTTC | CASTNTGHTQETQYF
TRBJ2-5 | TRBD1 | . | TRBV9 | TGTGCCAGCAGCCCGGGGACAGGGGAAGAGACCCAGTACTTC | CASSPGTGEETQYF
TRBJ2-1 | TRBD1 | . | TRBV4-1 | TGCGCCAGCAGCCATCCGGGGGACAGGGAGTTCTTC | CASSHPGDREFF
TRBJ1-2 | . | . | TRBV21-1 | TGTGCCAGCAGCATCCTCAGGGGAGACGGCTACACCTTC | CASSILRGDGYTF
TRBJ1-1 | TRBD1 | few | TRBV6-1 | TGTGCCAGCAGCCGTATGACAGGGGATGGTTGGAGCACTGAAGCTTTCTTT | CASSRMTGDGWSTEAFF
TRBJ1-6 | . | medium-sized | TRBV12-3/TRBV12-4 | . | CASSSSGSLGPLHF
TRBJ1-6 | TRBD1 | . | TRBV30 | TGTGCCTGGATGACAGGGGGCCCGAATTCACCCCTCCACTTT | CAWMTGGPNSPLHF
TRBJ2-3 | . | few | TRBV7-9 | TGTGCCAGCAGCTTAGGTCCCAGCACAGATACGCAGTATTTT | CASSLGPSTDTQYF
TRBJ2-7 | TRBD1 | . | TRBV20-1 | TGCAGTGCTAGTCTCTCGGGACAGGCTTTCTACGAGCAGTACTTC | CSASLSGQAFYEQYF
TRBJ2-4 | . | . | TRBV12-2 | TGTGCAAGTCGCCCCCGGGACAGGGGAGCCAAAAACATTCAGTACTTC | CASRPRDRGAKNIQYF
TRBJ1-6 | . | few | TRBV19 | TGTGCCAGTAGTATAGCAAGGACACTAGTCAATGGGAATTCACCCCTCCACTTT | CASSIARTLVNGNSPLHF
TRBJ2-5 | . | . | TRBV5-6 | TGTGCCAGCAGCCGGGTCGGGGGAGGCCAAGAGACCCAGTACTTC | CASSRVGGGQETQYF
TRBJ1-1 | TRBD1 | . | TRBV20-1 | TGCAGTGCCGCACGCAGGGGGGGTTCCCTCGGCACTGAAGCTTTCTTT | CSAARRGGSLGTEAFF
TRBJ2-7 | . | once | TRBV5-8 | TGTGCCAGCAAGTTCCGGACGGAGTCCTACGAGCAGTACTTC | CASKFRTESYEQYF
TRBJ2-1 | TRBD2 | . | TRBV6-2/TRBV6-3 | TGTGCCAGCAGACTAGCGGGGAGCTATGAGCAGTTCTTC | CASRLAGSYEQFF
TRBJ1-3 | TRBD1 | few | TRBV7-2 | TGTGCCAGCAGCTCAGGACAGGTTGGAAACACCATATATTTT | CASSSGQVGNTIYF
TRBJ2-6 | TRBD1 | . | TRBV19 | TGTGCCAGTAGTATTGGTGGGACAGACTCTGGGGCCAACGTCCTGACTTTC | CASSIGGTDSGANVLTF
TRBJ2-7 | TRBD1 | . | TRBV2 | TGTGCCAGCAGTGAAGGTTTTGGGAACAGGGGGAACGAGCAGTACTTC | CASSEGFGNRGNEQYF
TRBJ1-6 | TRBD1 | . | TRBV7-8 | TGTGCCAGCAGAGAGCATTGGGGACAGGTCGAAGCACCCCTCCACTTT | CASREHWGQVEAPLHF
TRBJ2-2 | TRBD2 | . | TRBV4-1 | TGCGCCAGCAGCCAAGTGGGGGGGTGGGTCACCGGGGAGCTGTTTTTT | CASSQVGGWVTGELFF
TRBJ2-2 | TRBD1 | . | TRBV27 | TGTGCCAGCAGTATCGGGACAGGGCCCACCGGGGAGCTGTTTTTT | CASSIGTGPTGELFF
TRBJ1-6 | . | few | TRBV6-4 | TGTGCCAGCAGTGACTCCCCAGATTCTAATTCACCCCTCCACTTT | CASSDSPDSNSPLHF
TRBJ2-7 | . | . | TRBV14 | TGTGCCAGCAGCCTTTCAATCCGGAGGGGGCAGTACTTC | CASSLSIRRGQYF
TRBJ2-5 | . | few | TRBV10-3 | TGTGCCATCAGCGGGGGCCGGGGGGTTGAGACCCAGTACTTC | CAISGGRGVETQYF
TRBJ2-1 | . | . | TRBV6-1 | TGTGCCAGCAGTGATTGGAGCGTTTACTCCTACAATGAGCAGTTCTTC | CASSDWSVYSYNEQFF
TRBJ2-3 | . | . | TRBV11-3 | TGTGCCAGCAGCTTAGACGGCGGGGGCACAGATACGCAGTATTTT | CASSLDGGGTDTQYF
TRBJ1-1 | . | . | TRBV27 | TGTGCCAGCAGTCTTCGAGGGGGCACTGAAGCTTTCTTT | CASSLRGGTEAFF
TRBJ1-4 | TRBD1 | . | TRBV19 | TGTGCCAGTAGTCCCCTACAGGGGGCTCTTGAAAAACTGTTTTTT | CASSPLQGALEKLFF
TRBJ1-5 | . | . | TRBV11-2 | TGTGCCAGCAGCTTAGAAGCAGGGTTGAGTAGCAATCAGCCCCAGCATTTT | CASSLEAGLSSNQPQHF
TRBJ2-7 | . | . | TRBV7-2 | TGTGCCATCAGTGGCAGCTCCTACGAGCAGTACTTC | CAISGSSYEQYF
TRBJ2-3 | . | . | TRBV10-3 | TGTGCCATCGGGGCCACAGATACGCAGTATTTT | CAIGATDTQYF
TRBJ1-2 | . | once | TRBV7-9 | TGTGCCAGCAGCTCTCGATATTTCGGCTACACCTTC | CASSSRYFGYTF
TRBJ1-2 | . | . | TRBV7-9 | TGTGCCAGCAGCTTAGGCGGTGGCTACACCTTC | CASSLGGGYTF
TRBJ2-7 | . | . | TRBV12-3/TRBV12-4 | TGTGCCAGCAGTCCCCTCTACGAGCAGTACTTC | CASSPLYEQYF
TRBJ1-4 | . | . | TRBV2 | TGTGCCAGCGCAACAGGGTTAGGGGAAAAACTGTTTTTT | CASATGLGEKLFF
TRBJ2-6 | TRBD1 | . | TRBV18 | TGTGCCAGCTCATGGACAGGGGACTCTGGGGCCAACGTCCTGACTTTC | CASSWTGDSGANVLTF
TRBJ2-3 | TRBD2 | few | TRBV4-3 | TGCGCCAGCAGCCAAGAGTCGGGGGGGGCTCGGACGGATACGCAGTATTTT | CASSQESGGARTDTQYF
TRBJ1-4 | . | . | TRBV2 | TGTGCCAGCATACGGCAGATACGGCCACTAAATGAAAAACTGTTTTTT | CASIRQIRPLNEKLFF
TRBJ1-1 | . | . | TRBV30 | TGTGCCTGGAGTCGGGCTAGAAACCCACCGAACACTGAAGCTTTCTTT | CAWSRARNPPNTEAFF
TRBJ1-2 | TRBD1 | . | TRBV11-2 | TGTGCCTTAGCAAGGGGGACAGGGAAGGATGGCTACACCTTC | CALARGTGKDGYTF
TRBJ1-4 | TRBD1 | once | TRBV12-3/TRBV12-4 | TGTGCCAGCAGTTTAGGGCAGGGGGGCTTGCAGGAAAAACTGTTTTTT | CASSLGQGGLQEKLFF
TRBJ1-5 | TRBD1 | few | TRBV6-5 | TGTGCCAGCAGTTATCTGGGGACAGGGGGCGCGGGGGGGCCCCAGCATTTT | CASSYLGTGGAGGPQHF
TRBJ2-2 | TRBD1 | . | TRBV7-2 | TGTGCCAGCAGTTCGCAACAGGGGACCGGGGAGCTGTTTTTT | CASSSQQGTGELFF
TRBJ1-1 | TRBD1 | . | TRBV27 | TGTGCCAGCAGCCTTGACAGGGGGCACTTGAACACTGAAGCTTTCTTT | CASSLDRGHLNTEAFF
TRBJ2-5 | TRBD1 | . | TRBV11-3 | TGTGCCAGCAGCCCCAGAAGACAGGGGGTAGGGGAGACCCAGTACTTC | CASSPRRQGVGETQYF
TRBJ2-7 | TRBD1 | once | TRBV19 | TGTGCCAGTAGTTCGTGGACAGGCCCGAGCTCCTACGAGCAGTACTTC | CASSSWTGPSSYEQYF
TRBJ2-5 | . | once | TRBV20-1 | TGCAGTGCTAGAGATTATTTGGGGGGGGCTGTAGAGACCCAGTACTTC | CSARDYLGGAVETQYF
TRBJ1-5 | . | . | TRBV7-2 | TGTGCCAGCAGCTTAGAAACCGGGCTTCGCAATCAGCCCCAGCATTTT | CASSLETGLRNQPQHF
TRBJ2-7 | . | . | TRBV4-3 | TGCGCCAGCAGCCTGGGACGGGCCAACTACGAGCAGTACTTC | CASSLGRANYEQYF
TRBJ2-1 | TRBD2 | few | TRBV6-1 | TGTGCCAGCAGGACTAGCGGGGGTTTGAAGCAGTTCTTC | CASRTSGGLKQFF
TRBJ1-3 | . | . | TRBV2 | TGTGCCAGCAGAGGGGAGGGACTCTCTGGAAACACCATATATTTT | CASRGEGLSGNTIYF
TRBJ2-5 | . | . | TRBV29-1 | TGCAGCGCAGCACGGGCTAAGGAGACCCAGTACTTC | CSAARAKETQYF
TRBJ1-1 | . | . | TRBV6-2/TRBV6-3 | TGTGCCAGCACCGCGGGCCCGATGAACACTGAAGCTTTCTTT | CASTAGPMNTEAFF
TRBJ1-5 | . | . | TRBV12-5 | TGTGCTAGTGGTTTGTTAACTAGCAATCAGCCCCAGCATTTT | CASGLLTSNQPQHF